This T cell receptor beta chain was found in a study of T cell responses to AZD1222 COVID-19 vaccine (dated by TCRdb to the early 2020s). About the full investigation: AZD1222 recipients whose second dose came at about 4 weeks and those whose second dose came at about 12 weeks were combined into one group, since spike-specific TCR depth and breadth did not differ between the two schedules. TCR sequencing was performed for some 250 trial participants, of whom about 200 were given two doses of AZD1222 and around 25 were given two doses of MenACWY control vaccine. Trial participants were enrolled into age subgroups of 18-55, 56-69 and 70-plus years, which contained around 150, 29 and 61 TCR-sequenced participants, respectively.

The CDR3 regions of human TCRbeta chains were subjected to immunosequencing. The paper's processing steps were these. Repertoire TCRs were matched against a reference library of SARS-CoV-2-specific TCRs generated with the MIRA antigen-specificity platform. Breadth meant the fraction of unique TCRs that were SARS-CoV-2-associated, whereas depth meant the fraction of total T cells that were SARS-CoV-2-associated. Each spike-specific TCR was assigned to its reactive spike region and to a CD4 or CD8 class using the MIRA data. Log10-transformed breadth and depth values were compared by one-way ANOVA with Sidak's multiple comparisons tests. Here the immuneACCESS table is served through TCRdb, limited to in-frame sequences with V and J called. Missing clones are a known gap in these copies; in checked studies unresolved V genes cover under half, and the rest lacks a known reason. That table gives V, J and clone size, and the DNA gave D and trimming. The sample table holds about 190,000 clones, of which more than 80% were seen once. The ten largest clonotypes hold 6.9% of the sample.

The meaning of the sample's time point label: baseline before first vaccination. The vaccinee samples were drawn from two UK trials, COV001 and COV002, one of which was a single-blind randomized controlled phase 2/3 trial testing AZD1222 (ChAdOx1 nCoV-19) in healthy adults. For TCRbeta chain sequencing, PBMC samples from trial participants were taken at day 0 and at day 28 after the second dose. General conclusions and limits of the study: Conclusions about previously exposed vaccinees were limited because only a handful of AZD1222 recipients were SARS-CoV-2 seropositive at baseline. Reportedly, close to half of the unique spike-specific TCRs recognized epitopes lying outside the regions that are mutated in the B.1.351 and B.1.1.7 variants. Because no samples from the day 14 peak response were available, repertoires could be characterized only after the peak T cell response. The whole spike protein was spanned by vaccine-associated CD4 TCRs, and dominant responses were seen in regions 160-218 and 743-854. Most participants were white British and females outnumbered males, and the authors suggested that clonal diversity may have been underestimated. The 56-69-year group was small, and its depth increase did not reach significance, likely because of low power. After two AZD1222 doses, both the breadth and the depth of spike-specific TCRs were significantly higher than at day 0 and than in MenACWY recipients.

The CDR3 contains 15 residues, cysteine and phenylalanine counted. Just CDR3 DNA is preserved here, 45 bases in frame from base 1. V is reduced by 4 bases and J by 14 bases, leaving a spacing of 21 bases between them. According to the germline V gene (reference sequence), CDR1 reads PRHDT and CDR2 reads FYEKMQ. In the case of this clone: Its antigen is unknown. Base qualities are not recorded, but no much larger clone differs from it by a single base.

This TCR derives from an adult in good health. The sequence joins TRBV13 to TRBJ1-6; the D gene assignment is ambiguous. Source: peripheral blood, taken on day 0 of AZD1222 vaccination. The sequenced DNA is TGTGCCAGCAGCTCTGCCTACCGGGCCGAAGAGTCCCTCCACTTT. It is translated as CASSSAYRAEESLHF.